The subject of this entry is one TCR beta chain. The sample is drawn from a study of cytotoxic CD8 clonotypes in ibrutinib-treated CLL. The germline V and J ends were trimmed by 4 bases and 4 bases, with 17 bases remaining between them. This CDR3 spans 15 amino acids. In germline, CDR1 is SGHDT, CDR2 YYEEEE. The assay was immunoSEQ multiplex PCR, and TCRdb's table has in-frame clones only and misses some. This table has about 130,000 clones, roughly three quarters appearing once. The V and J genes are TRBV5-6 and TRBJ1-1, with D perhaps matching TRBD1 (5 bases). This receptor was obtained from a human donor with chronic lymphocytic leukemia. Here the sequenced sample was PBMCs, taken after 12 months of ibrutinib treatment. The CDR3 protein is CASSVELGLGTEAFF. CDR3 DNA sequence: TGTGCCAGCAGCGTGGAGTTGGGGCTGGGCACTGAAGCTTTCTTT. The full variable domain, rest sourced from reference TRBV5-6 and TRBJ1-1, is DAGVTQSPTHLIKTRGQQVTLRCSPKSGHDTVSWYQQALGQGPQFIFQYYEEEERQRGNFPDRFSGHQFPNYSSELNVNALLLGDSALYLCASSVELGLGTEAFFGQGTRLTVV.